This T cell receptor beta chain is from a study of a mutant IDH1 vaccine in newly diagnosed glioma. Across the study: Patients were started on vaccination 4-6 weeks after radiotherapy alone, or with temozolomide cycles. Patients' prior therapy spanned radiotherapy, temozolomide, or both; most underwent both.

A note on this clone: Its target is not known.

Indicated time point: week 11, during vaccination. The content of each vaccine dose was 300 ug of mutant IDH1 20-mer peptide, and topical imiquimod accompanied it. Tumors from donors were new WHO grade 3 or 4 IDH1-mutant astrocytomas with ATRX loss. CDR1 is MNHEY, CDR2 SVGAGI, per germline. Trimming left V 4 bases short and J 4 bases short, with 5 bases between. The CDR3 extends over 12 amino acids. Assay used: immunoSEQ multiplex PCR; TCRdb lists only in-frame clones, some missing. The sample lists more than 20,000 clones, approximately 79% occurring once. Specimen: PBMCs, collected from a glioma patient whose treatment included an IDH1 peptide vaccine. The TCR comes from a middle-aged man with glioma. The V gene is TRBV6-5, the J gene TRBJ1-5; D unresolved. DNA of the CDR3: TGTGCCAGCAGTTCCCGGAATCAGCCCCAGCATTTT. Translation: CASSSRNQPQHF.